The T cell receptor beta chain described here comes from a study of blood T cell repertoires in COVID-19 (TCRdb year 2020). General notes on the study: Collaborator samples came from the United States, Italy and Spain and covered acute and convalescent phases of COVID-19. Where available, HLA class I and class II types were obtained from metadata supplied by the sample provider rather than from assay-based typing. The repertoires were released in a freely available public database meant as a resource for research on the immune response to SARS-CoV-2. Nearly every sample came with metadata listing a de-identified subject ID, COVID-19 status, age in years and sex. The material from the prospective study consisted of cDNA or gDNA derived from T cells, B-cell-depleted T cells, or PBMCs. Subjects who had been exposed to COVID-19, were actively infected with it, or had recovered from it provided the deeply sampled blood TCRbeta repertoires that made up the dataset. The samples were drawn from the first 160 participants of the ongoing ImmuneRACE study and from under 1,500 subjects provided by 6 global collaborators. Summary of the overall study and its limitations: The amount of clinical and demographic metadata varied by source and participant and was provided uncurated.

Points on this clone: Its antigen is currently not known. Base qualities were left out, and no much larger clone turns up one base away.

TCRbeta CDR3 regions were amplified from genomic DNA by means of the immunoSEQ Assay, a bias-controlled multiplex PCR. The study's own analysis went as follows. Within the assay, amplification of reference gene primers was used to estimate how many nucleated cells each sample contained. To quantify the absolute abundance of each unique TCRbeta CDR3 rearrangement, sequence reads were collapsed and filtered. For each sample, productive Simpson clonality was calculated by taking the square root of Simpson's diversity index across productive rearrangements. The source is immuneACCESS, and TCRdb retained only in-frame sequences with V and J called. Part of the clones is not carried over; for the studies checked, unresolved V genes explain less than half of this, and the remainder is unexplained. Clone size and the V and J calls come from that table; the DNA yielded D and trimming. The sample records about 180,000 clones, more than 75% of which are singletons. Clones ranked in the top ten supply 18% of the sample.

The CDR3 sequence holds 15 residues, the cysteine and phenylalanine included. Only the CDR3 portion is preserved as DNA: 45 bases, with reading frame beginning at the first base. The germline V gene sets CDR1 to MDHEN and CDR2 to SYDVKM. Trimmed from V: 3 bases; trimmed from J: 3 bases; junction bases lacking a gene match: 6. One collaborating source in Seattle enrolled patients while the patients were actively infected and followed the patients over time throughout the course of disease. The collaborating institutions used their own protocols to collect whole blood in K2EDTA tubes. For TCRbeta analysis, collaborators shipped samples in one of three forms: frozen whole blood, isolated PBMCs, or DNA extracted from either of those sample types.

This receptor chain uses TRBV28 and TRBJ1-2, and TRBD1 aligns with 8 junction nucleotides. The clonotype originates from an older person with COVID-19, enrolled during active disease. Sequencing was performed on peripheral blood. The DNA reads TGTGCCAGCAGTTTTTGGACAGGGACGGACTATGGCTACACCTTC. It is translated as CASSFWTGTDYGYTF.